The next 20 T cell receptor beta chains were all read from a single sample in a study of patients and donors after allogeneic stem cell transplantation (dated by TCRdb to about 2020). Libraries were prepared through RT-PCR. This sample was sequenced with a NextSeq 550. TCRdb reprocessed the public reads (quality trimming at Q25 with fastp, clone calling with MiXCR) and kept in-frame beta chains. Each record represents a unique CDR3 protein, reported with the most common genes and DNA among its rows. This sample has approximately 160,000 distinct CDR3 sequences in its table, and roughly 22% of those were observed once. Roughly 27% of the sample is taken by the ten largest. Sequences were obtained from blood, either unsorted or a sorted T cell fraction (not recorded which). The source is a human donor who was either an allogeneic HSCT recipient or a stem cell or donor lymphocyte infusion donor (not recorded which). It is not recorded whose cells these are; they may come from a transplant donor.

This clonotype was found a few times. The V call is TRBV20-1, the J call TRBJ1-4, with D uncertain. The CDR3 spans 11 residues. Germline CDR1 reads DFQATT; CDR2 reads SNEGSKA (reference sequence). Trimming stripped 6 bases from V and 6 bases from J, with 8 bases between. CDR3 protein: CSAERDEKLFF. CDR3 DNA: TGCAGTGCCGAGCGAGATGAAAAACTGTTTTTT.

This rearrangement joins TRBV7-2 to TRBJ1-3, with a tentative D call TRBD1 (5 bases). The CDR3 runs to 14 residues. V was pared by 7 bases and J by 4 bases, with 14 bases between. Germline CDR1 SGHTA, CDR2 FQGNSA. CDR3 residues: CASTRPGQGNTIYF. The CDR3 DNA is TGTGCCAGCACCCGCCCGGGGCAGGGAAACACCATATATTTT.

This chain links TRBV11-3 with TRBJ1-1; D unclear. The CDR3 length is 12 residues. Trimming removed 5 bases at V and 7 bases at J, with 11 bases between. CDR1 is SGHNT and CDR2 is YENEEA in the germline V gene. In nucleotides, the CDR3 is TGTGCCAGCAGCCCTGGCCGGCGTGAAGCTTTCTTT. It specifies CASSPGRREAFF.

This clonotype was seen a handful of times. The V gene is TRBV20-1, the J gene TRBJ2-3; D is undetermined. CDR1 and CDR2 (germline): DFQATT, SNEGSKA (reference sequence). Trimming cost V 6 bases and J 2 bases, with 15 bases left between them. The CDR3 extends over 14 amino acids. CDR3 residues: CSAFLDPVTDTQYF. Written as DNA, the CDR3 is TGCAGTGCCTTCCTCGACCCTGTCACAGATACGCAGTATTTT.

CDR3 DNA sequence: TGTGCCAGCAGTCCTGCGGCTATGGGACGGACGACCACTTCCTACGAGCAGTACTTC. Amino acid sequence: CASSPAAMGRTTTSYEQYF. The chain links TRBV25-1 to TRBJ2-7; tentatively, D is TRBD1 or TRBD2 (5 bases each). The CDR3 has 19 residues. V lost 5 bases to trimming and J lost 1 base, with 27 bases between them. Germline assignment: CDR1 MGHDK and CDR2 SYGVNS.

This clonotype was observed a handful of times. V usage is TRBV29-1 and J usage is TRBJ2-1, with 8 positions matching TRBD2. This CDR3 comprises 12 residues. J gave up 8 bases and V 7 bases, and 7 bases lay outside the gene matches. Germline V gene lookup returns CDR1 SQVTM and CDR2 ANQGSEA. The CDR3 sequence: CSAGTRRHEQFF. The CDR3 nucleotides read TGCAGCGCTGGGACTAGACGCCATGAGCAGTTCTTC.

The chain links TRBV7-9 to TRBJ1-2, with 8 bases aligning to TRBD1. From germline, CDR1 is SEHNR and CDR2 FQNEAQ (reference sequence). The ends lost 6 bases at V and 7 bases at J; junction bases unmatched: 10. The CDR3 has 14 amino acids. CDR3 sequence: CASRPTGDRSGYTF. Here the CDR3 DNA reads TGTGCCAGCAGACCGACAGGGGATAGGAGTGGCTACACCTTC.

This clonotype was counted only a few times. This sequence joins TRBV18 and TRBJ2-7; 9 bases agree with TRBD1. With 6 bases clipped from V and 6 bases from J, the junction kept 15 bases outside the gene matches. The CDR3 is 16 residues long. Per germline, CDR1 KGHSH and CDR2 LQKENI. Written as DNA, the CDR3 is TGTGCCAGCTCTCTAACGACCGGGACAGGGAGCGGCGAGCAGTACTTC. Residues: CASSLTTGTGSGEQYF. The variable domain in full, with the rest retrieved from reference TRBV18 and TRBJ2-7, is NAGVMQNPRHLVRRRGQEARLRCSPMKGHSHVYWYRQLPEEGLKFMVYLQKENIIDESGMPKERFSAEFPKEGPSILRIQQVVRGDSAAYFCASSLTTGTGSGEQYFGPGTRLTVT.

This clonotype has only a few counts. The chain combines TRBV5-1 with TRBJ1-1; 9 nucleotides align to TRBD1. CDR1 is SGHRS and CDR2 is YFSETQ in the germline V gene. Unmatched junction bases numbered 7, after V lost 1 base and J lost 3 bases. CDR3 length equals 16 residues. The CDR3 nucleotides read TGCGCCAGCAGCTTGCACAGGGGGCCATGGGACACTGAAGCTTTCTTT. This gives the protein CASSLHRGPWDTEAFF. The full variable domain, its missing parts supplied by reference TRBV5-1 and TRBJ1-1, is KAGVTQTPRYLIKTRGQQVTLSCSPISGHRSVSWYQQTPGQGLQFLFEYFSETQRNKGNFPGRFSGRQFSNSRSEMNVSTLELGDSALYLCASSLHRGPWDTEAFFGQGTRLTVV.

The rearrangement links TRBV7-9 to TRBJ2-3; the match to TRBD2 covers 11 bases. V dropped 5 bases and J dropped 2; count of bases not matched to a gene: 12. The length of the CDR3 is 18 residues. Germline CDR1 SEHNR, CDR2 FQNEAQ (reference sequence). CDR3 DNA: TGTGCCAGCAGCACCGGGAGACTAGCGGGGTCCCACACAGATACGCAGTATTTT. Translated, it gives CASSTGRLAGSHTDTQYF.

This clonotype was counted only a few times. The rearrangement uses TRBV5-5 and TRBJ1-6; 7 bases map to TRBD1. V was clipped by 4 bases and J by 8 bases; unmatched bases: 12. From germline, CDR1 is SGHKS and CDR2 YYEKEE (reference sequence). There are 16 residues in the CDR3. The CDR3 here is CASSPDSGTADSPLHF. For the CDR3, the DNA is TGTGCCAGCAGCCCGGACTCCGGGACAGCTGATTCACCCCTCCACTTT.

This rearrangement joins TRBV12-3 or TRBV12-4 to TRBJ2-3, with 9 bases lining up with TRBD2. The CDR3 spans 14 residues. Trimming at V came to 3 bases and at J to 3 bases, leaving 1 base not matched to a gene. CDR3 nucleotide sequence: TGTGCCAGCAGTTTCAGCGGGGGGACAGATACGCAGTATTTT. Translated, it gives CASSFSGGTDTQYF.

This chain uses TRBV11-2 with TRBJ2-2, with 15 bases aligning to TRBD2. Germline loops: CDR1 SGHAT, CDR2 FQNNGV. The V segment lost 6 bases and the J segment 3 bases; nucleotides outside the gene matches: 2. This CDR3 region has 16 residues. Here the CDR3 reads CASRGLAGGYTGELFF. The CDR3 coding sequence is TGTGCCAGCAGGGGACTAGCGGGAGGTTACACCGGGGAGCTGTTTTTT.

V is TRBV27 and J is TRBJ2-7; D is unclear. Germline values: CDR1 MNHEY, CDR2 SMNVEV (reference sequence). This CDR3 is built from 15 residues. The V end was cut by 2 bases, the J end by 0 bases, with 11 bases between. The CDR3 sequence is CASSLVWASSYEQYF. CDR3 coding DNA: TGTGCCAGCAGTTTAGTCTGGGCCAGCTCCTACGAGCAGTACTTC.

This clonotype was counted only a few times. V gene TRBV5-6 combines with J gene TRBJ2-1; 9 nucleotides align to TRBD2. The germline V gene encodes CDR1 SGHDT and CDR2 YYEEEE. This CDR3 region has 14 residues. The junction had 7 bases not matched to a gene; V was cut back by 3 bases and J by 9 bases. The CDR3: CASSSGLARGEQFF. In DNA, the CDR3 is TGTGCCAGCAGCTCGGGACTAGCCCGGGGTGAGCAGTTCTTC.

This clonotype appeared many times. The CDR3 DNA reads TGCAGTGCTTGGGTGGGGGAGACCCAGTACTTC. As protein: CSAWVGETQYF. The chain is built from TRBV20-1 and TRBJ2-5; no reliable D call. With 5 bases removed from V and 5 bases from J, the gap between germline ends came to 9 bases. The CDR3 loop spans 11 amino acids. Looked up from germline, CDR1 is DFQATT and CDR2 is SNEGSKA (reference sequence).

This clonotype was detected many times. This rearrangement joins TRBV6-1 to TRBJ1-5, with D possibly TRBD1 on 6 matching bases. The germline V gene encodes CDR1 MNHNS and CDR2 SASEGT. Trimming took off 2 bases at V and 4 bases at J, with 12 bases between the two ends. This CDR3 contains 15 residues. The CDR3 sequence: CASSERQGRNQPQHF. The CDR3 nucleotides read TGTGCCAGCAGTGAACGGCAGGGGAGGAATCAGCCCCAGCATTTT.

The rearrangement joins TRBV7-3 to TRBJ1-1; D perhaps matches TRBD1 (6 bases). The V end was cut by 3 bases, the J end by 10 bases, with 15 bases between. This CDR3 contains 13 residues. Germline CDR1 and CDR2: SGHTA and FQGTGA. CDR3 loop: CASSFTSGTPAFF. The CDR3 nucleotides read TGTGCCAGCAGCTTTACTTCCGGGACACCAGCTTTCTTT.

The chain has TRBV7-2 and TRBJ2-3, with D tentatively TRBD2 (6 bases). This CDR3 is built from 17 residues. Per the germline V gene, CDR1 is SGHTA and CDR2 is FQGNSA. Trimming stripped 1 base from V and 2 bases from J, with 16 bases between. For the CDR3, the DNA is TGTGCCAGCAGCTTAGTTGCGGGGCCCCTACCCACAGATACGCAGTATTTT. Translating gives CASSLVAGPLPTDTQYF.

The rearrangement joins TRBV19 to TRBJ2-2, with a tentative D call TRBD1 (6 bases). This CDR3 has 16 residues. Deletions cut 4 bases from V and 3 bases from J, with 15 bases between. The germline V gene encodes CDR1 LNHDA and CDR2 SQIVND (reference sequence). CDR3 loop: CASSTHYQGYTGELFF. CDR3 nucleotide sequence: TGTGCCAGTAGTACCCACTATCAGGGGTACACCGGGGAGCTGTTTTTT.